A single T cell receptor (beta chain) is shown here with its context. The antigen remains unidentified. This specimen belongs to a study of T cell repertoires in ileal Crohn's disease. The wider study: Postoperative therapy was given to about half: around 12 thiopurines, around 17 anti-TNF agents.

With 0 bases removed from V and 0 bases from J, the gap between germline ends came to 10 bases. The CDR3 runs to 15 residues. Germline V lookup: CDR1 SGHRS, CDR2 YFSETQ. Time point denoted: neoterminal ileum biopsy at postoperative endoscopy, about 6 months after surgery. The assay was immunoSEQ multiplex PCR, and TCRdb's table has in-frame clones only and misses some. This repertoire shows nearly 11,000 clones, roughly two thirds found once; its top ten account for roughly 7.1%. Whole-study findings and limits: Every patient over 26.8% clonality showed endoscopic recurrence. Clonal expansions were more frequent in active smokers than non-smokers at surgery.

The sequenced sample was ileal tissue. The rearrangement uses TRBV5-1 and TRBJ2-7; D is perhaps TRBD1 (5 bases). The TCR sequence derives from an adult with Crohn's disease. The chain's CDR3 is CASSLVSGCSYEQYF. The CDR3 DNA follows: TGCGCCAGCAGCTTGGTTTCAGGGTGCTCCTACGAGCAGTACTTC.